The source of this TCR beta chain is a study of Ad26.COV2.S vaccination and SARS-CoV-2 variants. Treatment here: some 20 received Ad26.COV2.S at low or high dose, single or two shots; a few received placebo; per-sample allocation not given. Day 63 following the first vaccine or placebo injection was when the samples were taken. This CDR3 region has 16 residues. Germline values: CDR1 MNHEY, CDR2 SMNVEV (reference sequence). Germline trimming cut 5 bases from V and 0 bases from J; bases unmatched to any gene: 6. The data were produced by immunoSEQ multiplex PCR, yet TCRdb's version contains in-frame clones alone and is incomplete. Of roughly 350,000 clones in the sample, roughly 91% were seen once.

The V and J genes are TRBV27 and TRBJ2-2, with TRBD1 identical over 7 bases. This sequence originates from a person between 18 and 65 years old who received the Ad26.COV2.S COVID-19 vaccine or a placebo. The material sequenced was peripheral blood, taken in a trial of Ad26.COV2.S vaccine versus placebo. The CDR3 loop is CASSTSGTANTGELFF. CDR3 in DNA: TGTGCCAGCAGTACGTCCGGGACAGCGAACACCGGGGAGCTGTTTTTT.